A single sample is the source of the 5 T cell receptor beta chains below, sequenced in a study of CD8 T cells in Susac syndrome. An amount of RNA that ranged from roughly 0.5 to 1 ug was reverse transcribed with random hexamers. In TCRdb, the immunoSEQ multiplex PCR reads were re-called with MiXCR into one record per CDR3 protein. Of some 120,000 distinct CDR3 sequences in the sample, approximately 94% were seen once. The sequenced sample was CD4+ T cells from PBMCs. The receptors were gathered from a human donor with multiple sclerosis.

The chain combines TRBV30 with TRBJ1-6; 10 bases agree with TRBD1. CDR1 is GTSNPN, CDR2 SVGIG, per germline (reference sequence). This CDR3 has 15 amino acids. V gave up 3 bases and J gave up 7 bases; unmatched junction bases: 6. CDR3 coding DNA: TGTGCCTGGAGAAGGGACAGGGGCAGCAATTCACCCCTCCACTTT. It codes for CAWRRDRGSNSPLHF.

The CDR3 spells CASSYADRSTGELFF. Written as DNA, the CDR3 is TGTGCCAGCAGCTACGCAGACCGAAGCACCGGGGAGCTGTTTTTT. The V gene is TRBV5-6, the J gene TRBJ2-2; D not resolved. Germline V CDR1 and CDR2: SGHDT, YYEEEE. The CDR3 covers 15 residues. With 3 bases removed from V and 4 bases from J, the gap between germline ends came to 13 bases.

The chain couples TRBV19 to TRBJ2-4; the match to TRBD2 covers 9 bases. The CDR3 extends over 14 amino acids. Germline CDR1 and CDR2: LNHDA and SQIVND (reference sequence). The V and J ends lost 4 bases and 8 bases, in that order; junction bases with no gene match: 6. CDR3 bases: TGTGCCAGTAGTAGACTAGCGGAAGAGGACATTCAGTACTTC. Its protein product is CASSRLAEEDIQYF.

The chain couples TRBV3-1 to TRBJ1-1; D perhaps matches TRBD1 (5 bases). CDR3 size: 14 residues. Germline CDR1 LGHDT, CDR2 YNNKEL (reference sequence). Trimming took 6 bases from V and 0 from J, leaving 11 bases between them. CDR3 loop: CASSRRTMNTEAFF. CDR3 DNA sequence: TGTGCCAGCAGTCGACGGACAATGAACACTGAAGCTTTCTTT.

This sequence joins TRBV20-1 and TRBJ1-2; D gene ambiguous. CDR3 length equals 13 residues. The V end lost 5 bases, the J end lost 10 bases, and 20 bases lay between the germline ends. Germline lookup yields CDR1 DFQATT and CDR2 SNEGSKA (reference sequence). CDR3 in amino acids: CSAGGGGGNVYTF. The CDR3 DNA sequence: TGCAGTGCTGGTGGCGGAGGTGGGAACGTCTACACCTTC.